These 3 T cell receptor beta chains originate from one sample sequenced in a study of blood T cell repertoires in COVID-19. Produced via immunoSEQ multiplex PCR; TCRdb's table is partial and in-frame only. The table has 150,000 to 200,000 clones, around 81% seen once; the top ten hold around 12%. Material: peripheral blood. These receptors all stem from a woman older than 75 with COVID-19, enrolled during active disease.

The rearrangement joins TRBV5-4 to TRBJ2-7; 10 bases line up with TRBD1. Germline V gene data show CDR1 as SGHNT and CDR2 as YYREEE (reference sequence). CDR3 length: 14 residues. V trimming: 4 bases; J trimming: 4 bases; junction bases outside the gene matches: 5. The CDR3 reads CASSARQGAYEQYF. The CDR3 DNA reads TGTGCCAGCAGCGCCCGACAGGGGGCTTACGAGCAGTACTTC.

V usage is TRBV5-1 and J usage is TRBJ2-1; D possibly corresponds to TRBD1 (6 bases). The CDR3 runs to 16 residues. CDR1 is SGHRS and CDR2 is YFSETQ in the germline V gene. The V gene lost 1 base and the J gene lost 1 base, with 12 bases spanning the gap. CDR3 DNA sequence: TGCGCCAGCAGCTTGAATACAGGGATTTCCTACAATGAGCAGTTCTTC. Translation gives CASSLNTGISYNEQFF.

The chain's CDR3 is CASSSWTGTQYF. In nucleotides, the CDR3 is TGTGCCAGCAGTTCCTGGACAGGGACGCAGTATTTT. J is TRBJ2-3 and V is TRBV27; 8 nucleotides align to TRBD1. The germline CDR1 and CDR2 sequences are MNHEY and SMNVEV (reference sequence). The V segment lost 4 bases and the J segment 9 bases; nucleotides outside the gene matches: 3. The CDR3 is 12 amino acids.